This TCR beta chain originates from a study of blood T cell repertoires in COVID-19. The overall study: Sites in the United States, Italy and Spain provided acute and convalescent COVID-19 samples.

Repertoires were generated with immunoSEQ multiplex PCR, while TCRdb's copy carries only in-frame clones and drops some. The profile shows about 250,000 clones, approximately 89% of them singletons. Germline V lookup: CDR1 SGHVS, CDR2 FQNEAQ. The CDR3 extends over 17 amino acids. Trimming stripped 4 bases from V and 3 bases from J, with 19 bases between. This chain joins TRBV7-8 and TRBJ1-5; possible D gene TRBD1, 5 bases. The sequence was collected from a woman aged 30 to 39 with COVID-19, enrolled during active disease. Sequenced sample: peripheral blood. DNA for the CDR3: TGTGCCAGCAGCTCCTCAGGCCCGACAGTATACAATCAGCCCCAGCATTTT. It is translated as CASSSSGPTVYNQPQHF.